This T cell receptor beta chain was recovered during a study of cytomegalovirus exposure and HLA in healthy donors. Whole-study findings and limits: In a later analysis, a missense DCLRE1C variant was linked to TCR beta V- and J-gene trimming.

In regard to this clone: Its matching antigen is unknown.

Primers included in the PCR were 60 Vbeta and 13 Jbeta primers. Assay used: immunoSEQ multiplex PCR; TCRdb lists only in-frame clones, some missing. In the table there are 95,000 to 100,000 clones, 60% to 80% of which are singletons. This TCR came from a female donor in good health and CMV-seronegative. Sequencing was done on a sample of PBMCs.

The CDR3 coding sequence is TGTGCCAGCAGCCGGACTGTACAGCAGTTCTTC. As protein: CASSRTVQQFF. The chain combines TRBV11-1 with TRBJ2-1; the D gene is possibly TRBD2 (5 bases). This CDR3 is built from 11 residues. Germline V gene lookup returns CDR1 SGHAT and CDR2 FQDESV (reference sequence). V lost 5 bases to trimming and J lost 11 bases, with 10 bases between them.